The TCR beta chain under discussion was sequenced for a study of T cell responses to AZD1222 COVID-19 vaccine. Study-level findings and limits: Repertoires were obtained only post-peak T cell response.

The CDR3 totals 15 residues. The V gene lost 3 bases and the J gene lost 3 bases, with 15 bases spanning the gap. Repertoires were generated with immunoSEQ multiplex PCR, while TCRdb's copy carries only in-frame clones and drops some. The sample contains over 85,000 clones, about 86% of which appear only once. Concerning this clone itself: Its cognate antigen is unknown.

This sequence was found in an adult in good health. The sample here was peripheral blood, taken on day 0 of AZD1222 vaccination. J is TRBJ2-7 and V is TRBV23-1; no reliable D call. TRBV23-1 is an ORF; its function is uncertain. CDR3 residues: CASSHADTLLYEQYF. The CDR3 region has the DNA TGCGCCAGCAGTCATGCAGACACCTTACTCTACGAGCAGTACTTC.